Following are 15 T cell receptor beta chains from one sample sequenced in a study of technical replicates of blood from four donors. Sequencing used immunoSEQ multiplex PCR; TCRdb keeps in-frame clones, though not all of them. There are about 84,000 clones in the sample; roughly 97% occur only once, and over 0.15% lies in the top ten. The sequencing sample was made of T cells isolated from PBMCs. The receptors here all came from a human donor in good health.

This chain links TRBV2 with TRBJ1-2, with D hard to call. This CDR3 contains 13 residues. V lost 1 base, J lost 4 bases, and 7 bases lay in between. The germline V gene has CDR1 SNHLY and CDR2 FYNNEI. CDR3 coding DNA: TGTGCCAGCAGTGAAGATAGCAGCTATGGCTACACCTTC. This encodes CASSEDSSYGYTF.

This chain connects TRBV7-9 to TRBJ2-2, with TRBD2 matching 14 bases. CDR3 length: 17 residues. V lost 4 bases to trimming and J lost 7 bases; unmatched junction nucleotides: 8. Germline CDR1 reads SEHNR; CDR2 reads FQNEAQ (reference sequence). For the CDR3, the DNA is TGTGCCAGCAGCTCCAGACTAGCGGGGGGGCTTGACGGGGAGCTGTTTTTT. This encodes CASSSRLAGGLDGELFF.

The chain is built from TRBV10-3 and TRBJ2-5; D remains ambiguous. V was cut by 2 bases and J by 3 bases, with 7 bases left in between. The CDR3 totals 13 residues. CDR1 is ENHRY and CDR2 is SYGVKD in the germline V gene. The DNA of the CDR3 is TGTGCCATCAGTGAGAGCCGGGAAGAGACCCAGTACTTC. This codes for CAISESREETQYF.

The chain is built from TRBV5-4 and TRBJ2-7; D is perhaps TRBD2 (6 bases). The CDR3 is 14 residues long. The V end was cut by 5 bases, the J end by 3 bases, with 15 bases between. CDR1 is SGHNT and CDR2 is YYREEE in the germline V gene (reference sequence). CDR3 in amino acids: CASRESLARYEQYF. Written as DNA, the CDR3 is TGTGCCAGCAGAGAGTCGCTAGCGCGCTACGAGCAGTACTTC.

V usage is TRBV27 and J usage is TRBJ1-5, with D possibly TRBD1 on 6 matching bases. Germline values: CDR1 MNHEY, CDR2 SMNVEV (reference sequence). The CDR3 loop spans 14 amino acids. V was cut by 6 bases and J by 5 bases, with 14 bases left in between. This chain's CDR3 is CASRPDSGDQPQHF. CDR3 nucleotide sequence: TGTGCCAGCAGACCGGACAGTGGGGATCAGCCCCAGCATTTT.

This sequence joins TRBV6-5 and TRBJ1-2; D not resolved. Germline assignment: CDR1 MNHEY and CDR2 SVGAGI. The V gene lost 6 bases and the J gene lost 0 bases, with 8 bases spanning the gap. The CDR3 consists of 13 residues. The CDR3 is CASRPRANYGYTF. The CDR3 DNA sequence: TGTGCCAGCAGACCCCGGGCTAACTATGGCTACACCTTC.

This chain uses TRBV6-5 with TRBJ2-7, with D possibly TRBD1 on 6 matching bases. V was trimmed by 4 bases and J by 2 bases, leaving 12 bases between them. Germline assignment: CDR1 MNHEY and CDR2 SVGAGI. This CDR3 spans 14 amino acids. CDR3 protein: CASSSGALTYEQYF. DNA for the CDR3: TGTGCCAGCAGTTCAGGGGCCCTAACCTACGAGCAGTACTTC.

This clone was recorded once. The J gene is TRBJ1-2, the V gene TRBV29-1; D gene unclear. The V end lost 2 bases, the J end lost 8 bases, and 15 bases lay between the germline ends. This CDR3 has 13 residues. Germline CDR1 SQVTM, CDR2 ANQGSEA. The CDR3 spells CSVERRQFFGYTF. The CDR3, as DNA: TGCAGCGTTGAAAGAAGACAATTCTTCGGCTACACCTTC.

The chain uses TRBV4-1 and TRBJ1-5; D might be TRBD1 (5 bases). The germline V gene has CDR1 MGHRA and CDR2 YSYEKL. V was trimmed by 3 bases and J by 5 bases, leaving 8 bases between them. This CDR3 region has 13 residues. This CDR3 reads CASSQVGDQPQHF. The DNA for the CDR3 is TGCGCCAGCAGCCAGGTAGGGGATCAGCCCCAGCATTTT.

This rearrangement joins TRBV28 to TRBJ1-2; D is unclear. The CDR3 runs 13 residues. The germline CDR1 and CDR2 sequences are MDHEN and SYDVKM. The germline V and J ends were trimmed by 1 base and 3 bases, with 6 bases remaining between them. The CDR3, as DNA: TGTGCCAGCAGTTTATCTAGCGACTATGGCTACACCTTC. Translating it yields CASSLSSDYGYTF.

The chain joins TRBV11-1 to TRBJ2-7, with 9 positions matching TRBD1. Germline V gene lookup returns CDR1 SGHAT and CDR2 FQDESV (reference sequence). This CDR3 has 14 residues. The V gene end was trimmed by 1 base and the J gene end by 5 bases; junction bases not matched to a gene: 3. The CDR3: CASSLGTGANEQYF. The CDR3 DNA is TGTGCCAGCAGCTTAGGGACAGGGGCCAACGAGCAGTACTTC.

The chain is built from TRBV6-4 and TRBJ2-1; perhaps TRBD2 as D (5 bases). This CDR3 is built from 13 residues. Germline CDR1 reads MRHNA; CDR2 reads SNTAGT. V was clipped by 8 bases and J by 7 bases, with 15 bases between them. The CDR3 DNA is TGTGCCAGCGGGCGGACTCTTACGAATGAGCAGTTCTTC. It specifies CASGRTLTNEQFF.

The chain recombines TRBV11-2 with TRBJ2-3; TRBD2 matches at 8 bases. Per germline, CDR1 SGHAT and CDR2 FQNNGV. The V gene end was trimmed by 2 bases and the J gene end by 3 bases; junction bases not matched to a gene: 7. The CDR3 spans 16 residues. The CDR3 sequence: CASSLTSGSGTDTQYF. The CDR3 DNA is TGTGCCAGCAGCTTAACGAGCGGGAGCGGGACAGATACGCAGTATTTT.

This chain links TRBV29-1 with TRBJ2-3, with D hard to call. Germline CDR1 reads SQVTM; CDR2 reads ANQGSEA. The CDR3 covers 13 residues. Trimming took off 4 bases at V and 2 bases at J, with 10 bases between the two ends. The CDR3 loop reads CSVVPKNTDTQYF. The CDR3 nucleotides are TGCAGCGTTGTCCCAAAAAACACAGATACGCAGTATTTT.

The genes are TRBV21-1 and TRBJ1-2; whether TRBD1, the table's D call, matches the DNA was not checked. TRBV21-1 is a pseudogene segment. The CDR3 length is 13 residues. CDR3 region: CASWEGGDYGYTF. In DNA, the CDR3 is TGTGCCAGCTGGGAAGGGGGCGACTATGGCTACACCTTC.